The T cell receptor (beta chain) under discussion was sequenced for a study of molecular identifiers for immune sequencing clone quantification. In the study overall: Replicate RNA came from approximately 20,000 or 98,000 naive CD8 cells and was split five ways, and four parts were sequenced.

Overall study results and limits: Clonotypes surpassing 20 RNA copies contained over 98% of effector molecules, versus under 1% in naive cells.

There are many counts of this clonotype. The target antigen is unknown. MiXCR, applied by TCRdb to the PCR reads, yields one record per CDR3 protein. The sample has 79,000 or so distinct CDR3 sequences; approximately 25% are singletons. Between the trimmed V and J ends, which lost 4 bases and 4 bases, there was a span of 15 bases. In germline, CDR1 is SGDLS, CDR2 YYNGEE. This CDR3 is built from 15 residues. Sequences were obtained from naive CD8+ T cells from blood, with Jurkat cell RNA spiked in. Sample subset: FACS-sorted CD8+CD4-CCR7+CD45RA+ naive T cells. The chain carries TRBV9 and TRBJ1-5; D not resolved. This clonotype originated in a human donor in good health. Some libraries in this study had Jurkat cell RNA spiked in. The CDR3 region is CASSKEGSQNQPQHF. CDR3 coding DNA: TGTGCCAGCAGCAAAGAAGGGAGTCAAAATCAGCCCCAGCATTTT.